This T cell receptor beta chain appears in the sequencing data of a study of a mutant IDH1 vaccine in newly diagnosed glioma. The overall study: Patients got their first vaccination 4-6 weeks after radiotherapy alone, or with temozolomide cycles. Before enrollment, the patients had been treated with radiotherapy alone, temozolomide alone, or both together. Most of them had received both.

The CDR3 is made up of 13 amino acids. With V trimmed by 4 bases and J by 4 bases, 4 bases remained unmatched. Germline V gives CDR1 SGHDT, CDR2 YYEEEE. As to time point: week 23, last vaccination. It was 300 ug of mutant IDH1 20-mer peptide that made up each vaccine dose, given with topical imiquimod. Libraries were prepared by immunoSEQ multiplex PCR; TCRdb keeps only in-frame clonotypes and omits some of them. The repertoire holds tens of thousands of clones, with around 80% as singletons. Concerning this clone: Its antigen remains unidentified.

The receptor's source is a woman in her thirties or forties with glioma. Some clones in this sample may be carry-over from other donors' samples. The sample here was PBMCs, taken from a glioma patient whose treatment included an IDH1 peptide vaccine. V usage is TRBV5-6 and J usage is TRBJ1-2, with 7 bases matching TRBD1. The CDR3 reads CASSLDRVYGYTF. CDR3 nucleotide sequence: TGTGCCAGCAGCCTCGACAGGGTCTATGGCTACACCTTC.